This is a list of T cell receptor beta chains from one sample in a study of beta chain features in type 1 diabetes. The assay was immunoSEQ multiplex PCR, and TCRdb's table has in-frame clones only and misses some. The data contain approximately 400,000 clones, more than 12% of them singletons. The sequenced sample consisted of naive CD4+ T cells from blood. The origin of the receptors is a woman aged 18-29 years in good health. CDR3s include the opening cysteine and the closing phenylalanine or tryptophan. The D gene is left open where the match is weak. Clone size appears in some rows only: once, few, many, or a class for an expanded clone.

v_gene: TRBV25-1; abundance: -; d_gene: -; j_gene: TRBJ2-3; CDR3nt: TGTGCCAGCAGTATCAGCGGAGGCACAGATACGCAGTATTTT; CDR3aa: CASSISGGTDTQYF
v_gene: TRBV4-2; abundance: few; d_gene: -; j_gene: TRBJ2-3; CDR3nt: TGTGCCAGCAGCCCAAGGAGCGCTAGCACAGATACGCAGTATTTT; CDR3aa: CASSPRSASTDTQYF
v_gene: TRBV15; abundance: few; d_gene: -; j_gene: TRBJ1-5; CDR3nt: TGTGCCACCAGCAGAGATCGGGGACTACAATCGCCCCAGCATTTT; CDR3aa: CATSRDRGLQSPQHF
v_gene: TRBV29-1; abundance: -; d_gene: -; j_gene: TRBJ2-7; CDR3nt: TGCAGCGTTATTCGAACGGGGGCCTACGAGCAGTACTTC; CDR3aa: CSVIRTGAYEQYF
v_gene: TRBV30; abundance: few; d_gene: TRBD2; j_gene: TRBJ2-7; CDR3nt: TGTGCCTGGAGTAAATTTAGCGGGATTCTTTACGAGCAGTACTTC; CDR3aa: CAWSKFSGILYEQYF
v_gene: TRBV7-9; abundance: few; d_gene: -; j_gene: TRBJ1-1; CDR3nt: TGTGCCAGCAGCCCCGAGGTTAGGACTGAAGCTTTCTTT; CDR3aa: CASSPEVRTEAFF
v_gene: TRBV7-9; abundance: -; d_gene: -; j_gene: TRBJ1-3; CDR3nt: TGTGCCAGCAGCCCGACAGCCTCTGGAAACACCATATATTTT; CDR3aa: CASSPTASGNTIYF
v_gene: TRBV7-8; abundance: -; d_gene: TRBD2; j_gene: TRBJ2-3; CDR3nt: TGTGCCAGCACCGGGACTACGTACACAGATACGCAGTATTTT; CDR3aa: CASTGTTYTDTQYF
v_gene: TRBV7-2; abundance: few; d_gene: TRBD1; j_gene: TRBJ2-7; CDR3nt: TGTGCCAGCAGATACGGACAGGGGATTTCCTACGAGCAGTACTTC; CDR3aa: CASRYGQGISYEQYF
v_gene: TRBV28; abundance: -; d_gene: -; j_gene: TRBJ1-1; CDR3nt: TGTGCCAGCAGAGTCGCGGGATTGAACACTGAAGCTTTCTTT; CDR3aa: CASRVAGLNTEAFF
v_gene: TRBV30; abundance: -; d_gene: -; j_gene: TRBJ2-7; CDR3nt: TGTGCCTGGAGTGAAGATAGCTCCTACGAGCAGTACTTC; CDR3aa: CAWSEDSSYEQYF
v_gene: TRBV9; abundance: -; d_gene: TRBD2; j_gene: TRBJ2-1; CDR3nt: TGTGCCAGCAGCGTTGGACTAGCGGGACGGGGGGAGCAGTTCTTC; CDR3aa: CASSVGLAGRGEQFF
v_gene: TRBV15; abundance: few; d_gene: -; j_gene: TRBJ2-5; CDR3nt: TGTGCCACCAGCAGAGCTGTGAGGGAGACCCAGTACTTC; CDR3aa: CATSRAVRETQYF
v_gene: TRBV29-1; abundance: -; d_gene: -; j_gene: TRBJ1-1; CDR3nt: TGCAGCGGGGGGGGTGGAGGAGCCACTGAAGCTTTCTTT; CDR3aa: CSGGGGGATEAFF
v_gene: TRBV18; abundance: -; d_gene: -; j_gene: TRBJ2-1; CDR3nt: TGTGCCAGCTCACCATTCGGGGAGAGCTCCTACAATGAGCAGTTCTTC; CDR3aa: CASSPFGESSYNEQFF
v_gene: TRBV29-1; abundance: -; d_gene: -; j_gene: TRBJ1-3; CDR3nt: TGCAGCGTTGAAGACGGGGGTCGCTCTGGAAACACCATATATTTT; CDR3aa: CSVEDGGRSGNTIYF
v_gene: TRBV7-2; abundance: few; d_gene: -; j_gene: TRBJ2-7; CDR3nt: TGTGCCAGCAGCCGAACCAGGGGACAGCAGTACTTC; CDR3aa: CASSRTRGQQYF
v_gene: TRBV28; abundance: -; d_gene: -; j_gene: TRBJ2-7; CDR3nt: TGTGCCAGCAGTTTGTCGGCTTCGGGTAGATCCTACGAGCAGTACTTC; CDR3aa: CASSLSASGRSYEQYF
v_gene: TRBV30; abundance: -; d_gene: -; j_gene: TRBJ2-5; CDR3nt: TGTGCCTGGAGTCCCGGGTTAAGGGAGACCCAGTACTTC; CDR3aa: CAWSPGLRETQYF
v_gene: TRBV18; abundance: -; d_gene: -; j_gene: TRBJ2-1; CDR3nt: TGTGCCAGCTCACCACCTACGGGGAGCTCCTACAATGAGCAGTTCTTC; CDR3aa: CASSPPTGSSYNEQFF
v_gene: TRBV7-7; abundance: -; d_gene: TRBD2; j_gene: TRBJ2-1; CDR3nt: TGTGCCAGCAGCCTCCGGGAGGACTACAATGAGCAGTTCTTC; CDR3aa: CASSLREDYNEQFF
v_gene: TRBV7-8; abundance: few; d_gene: -; j_gene: TRBJ2-7; CDR3nt: TGTGCCAGCAGCCCCCCGAGGGCACCCTACGAGCAGTACTTC; CDR3aa: CASSPPRAPYEQYF
v_gene: TRBV2; abundance: -; d_gene: -; j_gene: TRBJ2-5; CDR3nt: TGTGCCAGCAGTGAAAAACTCCAAGAGACCCAGTACTTC; CDR3aa: CASSEKLQETQYF
v_gene: TRBV30; abundance: few; d_gene: -; j_gene: TRBJ2-2; CDR3nt: TGTGCCTGGAGCGGAGGGTGGGTGAACACCGGGGAGCTGTTTTTT; CDR3aa: CAWSGGWVNTGELFF
v_gene: TRBV7-9; abundance: few; d_gene: TRBD2; j_gene: TRBJ2-5; CDR3nt: TGTGCCAGCAGCTTAGCGCGGGAGGAGACCCAGTACTTC; CDR3aa: CASSLAREETQYF
v_gene: TRBV5-1; abundance: -; d_gene: TRBD2; j_gene: TRBJ2-7; CDR3nt: TGCGCCAGCAGCTTGCCTAGCGGGAGCTACGAGCAGTACTTC; CDR3aa: CASSLPSGSYEQYF
v_gene: TRBV4-2; abundance: -; d_gene: -; j_gene: TRBJ2-1; CDR3nt: TGTGCCAGCAGCCAAGACGCGGACAGCCGTAACAATGAGCAGTTCTTC; CDR3aa: CASSQDADSRNNEQFF
v_gene: TRBV29-1; abundance: few; d_gene: TRBD1; j_gene: TRBJ1-5; CDR3nt: TGCAGCGTGCCGGGACAGGGTAATCAGCCCCAGCATTTT; CDR3aa: CSVPGQGNQPQHF
v_gene: TRBV5-1; abundance: -; d_gene: -; j_gene: TRBJ2-1; CDR3nt: TGCGCCAGCAGCTCGCCTAGGGGCGACCGGAGCTCCTACAATGAGCAGTTCTTC; CDR3aa: CASSSPRGDRSSYNEQFF
v_gene: TRBV28; abundance: few; d_gene: TRBD1; j_gene: TRBJ2-7; CDR3nt: TGTGCCAGCAGTTTGGGGACAGCCTCCTACGAGCAGTACTTC; CDR3aa: CASSLGTASYEQYF
v_gene: TRBV12-5; abundance: -; d_gene: TRBD1; j_gene: TRBJ2-7; CDR3nt: TGTGCTAGTGGTTTGGGACAGGGGGCGGCCTACGAGCAGTACTTC; CDR3aa: CASGLGQGAAYEQYF
v_gene: TRBV7-2; abundance: few; d_gene: -; j_gene: TRBJ1-5; CDR3nt: TGTGCCAGCAGCTTAGTACCGGGTCTGGGTCAGCCCCAGCATTTT; CDR3aa: CASSLVPGLGQPQHF
v_gene: TRBV23-1; abundance: -; d_gene: -; j_gene: TRBJ2-1; CDR3nt: TGCGCCAGCAGTCAATATCCCAGAATAAGCTCCTACAATGAGCAGTTCTTC; CDR3aa: CASSQYPRISSYNEQFF
v_gene: TRBV11-2; abundance: -; d_gene: TRBD1; j_gene: TRBJ2-6; CDR3nt: TGTGCCAGCAGCATTACCCCGGGACAGGGGTCTGGGGCCAACGTCCTGACTTTC; CDR3aa: CASSITPGQGSGANVLTF
v_gene: TRBV6-1; abundance: few; d_gene: -; j_gene: TRBJ2-7; CDR3nt: TGTGCCAGCAGTGAAATACCTACCGGGGTTCTCTACGAGCAGTACTTC; CDR3aa: CASSEIPTGVLYEQYF
v_gene: TRBV18; abundance: -; d_gene: TRBD1; j_gene: TRBJ2-1; CDR3nt: TGTGCCAGCTCCCTAACGGGGGACAGGGGGCGAGCCCGCTCCTACAATGAGCAGTTCTTC; CDR3aa: CASSLTGDRGRARSYNEQFF
v_gene: TRBV4-2; abundance: few; d_gene: -; j_gene: TRBJ2-1; CDR3nt: TGTGCCGGCAGCCAAGATGGAGAACGGGACAAGCAGTTCTTC; CDR3aa: CAGSQDGERDKQFF
v_gene: TRBV2; abundance: few; d_gene: -; j_gene: TRBJ2-1; CDR3nt: TGTGCCAGCACCGACATCCGAAATGAGCAGTTCTTC; CDR3aa: CASTDIRNEQFF
v_gene: TRBV15; abundance: few; d_gene: -; j_gene: TRBJ2-5; CDR3nt: TGTGCCACCAGCAGAGATCAGGACCAAGAGACCCAGTACTTC; CDR3aa: CATSRDQDQETQYF
v_gene: TRBV7-9; abundance: few; d_gene: TRBD2; j_gene: TRBJ2-1; CDR3nt: TGTGCCAGCAGCCAAGGACTAGCGGGAGTTGAGCAGTTCTTC; CDR3aa: CASSQGLAGVEQFF
v_gene: TRBV28; abundance: -; d_gene: -; j_gene: TRBJ2-2; CDR3nt: TGTGCCACCACACAAGCCGGGGAGCTGTTTTTT; CDR3aa: CATTQAGELFF
v_gene: TRBV28; abundance: few; d_gene: -; j_gene: TRBJ1-2; CDR3nt: TGTGCCAGCAGTTTATTCAGCTATGGCTACACCTTC; CDR3aa: CASSLFSYGYTF
v_gene: TRBV5-1; abundance: few; d_gene: TRBD1; j_gene: TRBJ2-3; CDR3nt: TGCGCCAGCAGCTTACGGACAGGGGGCACAGATACGCAGTATTTT; CDR3aa: CASSLRTGGTDTQYF
v_gene: TRBV10-3; abundance: -; d_gene: TRBD1; j_gene: TRBJ1-2; CDR3nt: TGTGCCATCGGGGGACAGGGGACTAACTATGGCTACACCTTC; CDR3aa: CAIGGQGTNYGYTF
v_gene: TRBV5-1; abundance: few; d_gene: TRBD2; j_gene: TRBJ2-1; CDR3nt: TGCGCCAGCAGCTTGGAGGCTAGCGGGAGAACTTTCTACAATGAGCAGTTCTTC; CDR3aa: CASSLEASGRTFYNEQFF
v_gene: TRBV10-3; abundance: few; d_gene: TRBD1; j_gene: TRBJ1-2; CDR3nt: TGTGCCATCAGCCAGGACAGGGTGTATGGCTACACCTTC; CDR3aa: CAISQDRVYGYTF
v_gene: TRBV7-9; abundance: few; d_gene: TRBD2; j_gene: TRBJ2-7; CDR3nt: TGTGCCAGCAGCAAAACTAGCGGGAGGGCGGGTGGATCCTACGAGCAGTACTTC; CDR3aa: CASSKTSGRAGGSYEQYF
v_gene: TRBV5-1; abundance: few; d_gene: TRBD2; j_gene: TRBJ2-1; CDR3nt: TGCGCCAGCAGGGGTAGCGGGAGCTCCTACAATGAGCAGTTCTTC; CDR3aa: CASRGSGSSYNEQFF
v_gene: TRBV4-3; abundance: few; d_gene: TRBD1; j_gene: TRBJ2-1; CDR3nt: TGCGCCAGCAGCCCGACGGACAGGGATCGTAGTCCATCCTACAATGAGCAGTTCTTC; CDR3aa: CASSPTDRDRSPSYNEQFF
v_gene: TRBV28; abundance: few; d_gene: -; j_gene: TRBJ2-7; CDR3nt: TGTGCCAGCAGTTTAAGGGGCCCTTCCTACGAGCAGTACTTC; CDR3aa: CASSLRGPSYEQYF
v_gene: TRBV30; abundance: -; d_gene: -; j_gene: TRBJ2-7; CDR3nt: TGTGCCTGGATCAGCGCCAGGGGCCCGTCGGGGCAGTACTTC; CDR3aa: CAWISARGPSGQYF
v_gene: TRBV29-1; abundance: -; d_gene: TRBD2; j_gene: TRBJ2-1; CDR3nt: TGCAGCGTAGGGACGCGTCTAGCGGACTACAATGAGCAGTTCTTC; CDR3aa: CSVGTRLADYNEQFF
v_gene: TRBV7-3; abundance: -; d_gene: -; j_gene: TRBJ2-2; CDR3nt: TGTGCCAGCAGCTCCTCAGGGTCCGCCGGGGAGCTGTTTTTT; CDR3aa: CASSSSGSAGELFF
v_gene: TRBV7-8; abundance: -; d_gene: TRBD2; j_gene: TRBJ2-7; CDR3nt: TGTGCCAGCAGCTTAGTTAGGACTAGCGGGAGCTACTACGAGCAGTACTTC; CDR3aa: CASSLVRTSGSYYEQYF
v_gene: TRBV7-3; abundance: -; d_gene: TRBD2; j_gene: TRBJ2-7; CDR3nt: TGTGCCAGCAGCTTATGGGGAGGGGCTGACGAGCAGTACTTC; CDR3aa: CASSLWGGADEQYF
v_gene: TRBV4-1; abundance: few; d_gene: -; j_gene: TRBJ2-7; CDR3nt: TGCGCCAGCAGCCTTCCCGGGGGTCGCGGGGAGCAGTACTTC; CDR3aa: CASSLPGGRGEQYF
v_gene: TRBV29-1; abundance: few; d_gene: -; j_gene: TRBJ2-7; CDR3nt: TGCAGCGTTGTGGTAGGGGTTCCCTACGAGCAGTACTTC; CDR3aa: CSVVVGVPYEQYF